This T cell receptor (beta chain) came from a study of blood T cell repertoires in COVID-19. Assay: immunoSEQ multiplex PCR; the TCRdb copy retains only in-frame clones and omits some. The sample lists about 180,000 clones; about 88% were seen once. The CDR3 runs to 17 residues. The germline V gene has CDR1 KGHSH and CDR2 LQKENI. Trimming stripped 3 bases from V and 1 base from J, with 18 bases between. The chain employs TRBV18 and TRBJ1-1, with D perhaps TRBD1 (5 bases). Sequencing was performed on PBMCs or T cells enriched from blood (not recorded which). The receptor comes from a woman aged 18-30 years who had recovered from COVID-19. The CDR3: CASSPQGPLVANTEAFF. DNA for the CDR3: TGTGCCAGCTCACCCCAGGGTCCATTGGTGGCGAACACTGAAGCTTTCTTT.